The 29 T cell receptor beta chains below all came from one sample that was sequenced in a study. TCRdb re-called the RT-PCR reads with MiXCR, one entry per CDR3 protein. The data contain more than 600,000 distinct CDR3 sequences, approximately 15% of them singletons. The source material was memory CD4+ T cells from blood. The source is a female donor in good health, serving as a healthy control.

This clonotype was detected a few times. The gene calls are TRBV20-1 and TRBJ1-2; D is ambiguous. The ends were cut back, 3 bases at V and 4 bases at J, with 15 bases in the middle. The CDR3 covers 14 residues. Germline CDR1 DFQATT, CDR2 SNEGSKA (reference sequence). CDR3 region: CSARSRADGYGYTF. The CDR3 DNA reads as TGCAGTGCTAGGTCTAGGGCGGACGGCTATGGCTACACCTTC.

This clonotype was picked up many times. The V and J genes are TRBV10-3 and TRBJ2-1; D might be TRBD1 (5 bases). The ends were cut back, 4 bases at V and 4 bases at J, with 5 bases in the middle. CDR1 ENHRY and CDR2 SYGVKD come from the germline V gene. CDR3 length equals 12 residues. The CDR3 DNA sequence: TGTGCCATCAGTGGACAGTACAATGAGCAGTTCTTC. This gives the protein CAISGQYNEQFF.

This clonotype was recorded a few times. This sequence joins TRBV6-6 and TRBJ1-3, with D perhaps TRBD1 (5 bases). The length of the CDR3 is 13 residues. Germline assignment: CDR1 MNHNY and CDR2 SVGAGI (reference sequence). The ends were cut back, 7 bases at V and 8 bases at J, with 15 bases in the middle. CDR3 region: CASTPRQGYTIYF. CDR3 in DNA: TGTGCCAGCACCCCCCGGCAGGGATACACCATATATTTT.

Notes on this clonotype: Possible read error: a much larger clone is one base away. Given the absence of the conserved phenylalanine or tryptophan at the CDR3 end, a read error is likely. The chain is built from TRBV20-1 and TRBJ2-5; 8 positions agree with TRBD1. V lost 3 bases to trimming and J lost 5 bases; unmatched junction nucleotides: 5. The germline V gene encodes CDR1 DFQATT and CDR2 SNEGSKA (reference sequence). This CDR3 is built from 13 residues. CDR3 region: CSARTGTGETQYL. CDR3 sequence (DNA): TGCAGTGCTAGGACCGGGACAGGCGAGACCCAGTACCTC.

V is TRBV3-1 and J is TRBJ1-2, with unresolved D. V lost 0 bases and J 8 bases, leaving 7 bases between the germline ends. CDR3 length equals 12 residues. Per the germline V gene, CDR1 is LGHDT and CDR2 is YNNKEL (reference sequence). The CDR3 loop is CASSQEVEGYTF. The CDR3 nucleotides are TGTGCCAGCAGCCAAGAAGTGGAGGGCTACACCTTC.

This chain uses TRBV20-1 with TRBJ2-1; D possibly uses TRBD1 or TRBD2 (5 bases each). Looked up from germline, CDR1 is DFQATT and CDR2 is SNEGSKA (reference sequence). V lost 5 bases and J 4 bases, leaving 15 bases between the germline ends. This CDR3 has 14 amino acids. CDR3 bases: TGCAGTGCTCCTAGCCTTGGGGGATACAATGAGCAGTTCTTC. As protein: CSAPSLGGYNEQFF.

The DNA for the CDR3 is TGCAGTGCTAGAGATGGCCAGTACCAAGAGACCCAGTACTTC. The encoded protein is CSARDGQYQETQYF. The rearrangement links TRBV20-1 to TRBJ2-5; no definite D call. The V end lost 0 bases, the J end lost 0 bases, and 8 bases lay between the germline ends. The CDR3 spans 14 residues. CDR1 and CDR2 from the germline V gene are DFQATT and SNEGSKA (reference sequence).

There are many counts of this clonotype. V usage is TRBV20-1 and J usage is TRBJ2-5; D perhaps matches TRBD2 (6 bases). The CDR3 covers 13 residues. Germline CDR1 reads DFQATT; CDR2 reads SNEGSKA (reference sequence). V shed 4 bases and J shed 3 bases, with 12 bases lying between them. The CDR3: CSANPDYKETQYF. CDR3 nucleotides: TGCAGTGCTAACCCGGACTATAAAGAGACCCAGTACTTC.

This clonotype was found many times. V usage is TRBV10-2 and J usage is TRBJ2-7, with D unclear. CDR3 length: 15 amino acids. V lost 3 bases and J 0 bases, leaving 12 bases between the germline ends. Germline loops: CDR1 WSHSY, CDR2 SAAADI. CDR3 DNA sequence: TGCGCCAGCAGTGACATCGGACGGATCTCCTACGAGCAGTACTTC. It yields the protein CASSDIGRISYEQYF.

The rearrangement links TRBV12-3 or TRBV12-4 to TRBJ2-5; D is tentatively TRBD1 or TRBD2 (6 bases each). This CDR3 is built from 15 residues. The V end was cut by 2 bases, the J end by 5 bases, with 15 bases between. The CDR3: CASSLMDGGGETQYF. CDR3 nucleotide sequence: TGTGCCAGCAGTTTAATGGACGGGGGCGGGGAGACCCAGTACTTC.

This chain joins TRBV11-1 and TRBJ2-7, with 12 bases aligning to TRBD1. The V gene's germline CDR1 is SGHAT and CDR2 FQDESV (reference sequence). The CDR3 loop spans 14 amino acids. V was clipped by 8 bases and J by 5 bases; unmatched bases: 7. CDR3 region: CASRAGTGGHEQYF. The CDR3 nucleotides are TGTGCCAGCCGGGCCGGGACAGGGGGCCACGAGCAGTACTTC.

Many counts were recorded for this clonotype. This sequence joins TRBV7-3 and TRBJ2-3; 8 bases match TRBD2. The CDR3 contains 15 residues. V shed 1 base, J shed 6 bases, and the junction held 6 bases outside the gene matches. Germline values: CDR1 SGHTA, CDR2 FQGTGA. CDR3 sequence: CASSLRGGRWDTQYF. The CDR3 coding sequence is TGTGCCAGCAGCTTAAGGGGCGGGAGGTGGGATACGCAGTATTTT.

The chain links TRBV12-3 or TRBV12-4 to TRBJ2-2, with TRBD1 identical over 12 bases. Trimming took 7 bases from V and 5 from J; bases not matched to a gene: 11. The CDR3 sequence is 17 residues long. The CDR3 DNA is TGTGCCAGCACCCCTCAAAAGGGACAGGGGGCTACCGGGGAGCTGTTTTTT. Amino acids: CASTPQKGQGATGELFF.

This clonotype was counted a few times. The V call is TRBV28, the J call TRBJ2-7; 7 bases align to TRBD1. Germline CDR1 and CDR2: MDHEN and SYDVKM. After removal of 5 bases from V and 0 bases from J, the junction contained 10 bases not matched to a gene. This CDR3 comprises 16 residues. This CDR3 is CASSTPGQTLSYEQYF. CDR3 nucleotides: TGTGCCAGCAGTACACCGGGACAGACACTCTCCTACGAGCAGTACTTC.

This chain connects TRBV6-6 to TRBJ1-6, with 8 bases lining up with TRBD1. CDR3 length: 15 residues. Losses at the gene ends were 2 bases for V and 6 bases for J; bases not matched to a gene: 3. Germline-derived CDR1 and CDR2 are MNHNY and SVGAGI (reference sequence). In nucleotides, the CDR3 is TGTGCCAGCAGTTACAAAGGACAGGGTAATTCACCCCTCCACTTT. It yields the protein CASSYKGQGNSPLHF.

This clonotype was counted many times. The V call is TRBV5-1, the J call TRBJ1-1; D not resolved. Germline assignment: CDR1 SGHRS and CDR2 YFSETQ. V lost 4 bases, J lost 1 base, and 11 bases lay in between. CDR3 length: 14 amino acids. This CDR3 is CASSPSTGNTEAFF. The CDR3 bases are TGCGCCAGCAGCCCGTCGACGGGGAACACTGAAGCTTTCTTT.

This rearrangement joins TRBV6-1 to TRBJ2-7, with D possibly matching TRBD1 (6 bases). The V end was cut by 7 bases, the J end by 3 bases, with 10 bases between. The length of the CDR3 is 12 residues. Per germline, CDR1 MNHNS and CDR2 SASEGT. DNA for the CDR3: TGTGCCAGCACCCTGACAGGCTACGAGCAGTACTTC. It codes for CASTLTGYEQYF.

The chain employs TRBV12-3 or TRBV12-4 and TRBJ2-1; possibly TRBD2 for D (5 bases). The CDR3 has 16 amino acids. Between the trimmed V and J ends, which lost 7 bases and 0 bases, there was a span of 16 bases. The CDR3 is CASTPLSGNSYNEQFF. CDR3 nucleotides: TGTGCCAGCACCCCATTGAGCGGTAACTCCTACAATGAGCAGTTCTTC.

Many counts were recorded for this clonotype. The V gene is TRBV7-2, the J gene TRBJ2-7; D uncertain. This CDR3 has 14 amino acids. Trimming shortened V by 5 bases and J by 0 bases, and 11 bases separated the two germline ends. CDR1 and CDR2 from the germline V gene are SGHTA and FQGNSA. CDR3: CASSEPGLSYEQYF. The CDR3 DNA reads TGTGCCAGCAGCGAACCGGGCCTCTCCTACGAGCAGTACTTC. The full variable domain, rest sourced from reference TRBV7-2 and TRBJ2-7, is GAGVSQSPSNKVTEKGKDVELRCDPISGHTALYWYRQSLGQGLEFLIYFQGNSAPDKSGLPSDRFSAERTGGSVSTLTIQRTQQEDSAVYLCASSEPGLSYEQYFGPGTRLTVT.

The CDR3 loop is CASSPLDSDNEKLFF. The CDR3 region has the DNA TGTGCCAGCAGTCCCCTTGACAGCGATAATGAAAAACTGTTTTTT. The chain has TRBV6-2 or TRBV6-3 and TRBJ1-4; tentatively, D is TRBD1 (5 bases). V was shortened by 5 bases and J by 4 bases, with 14 bases between the two germline ends. The CDR3 sequence is 15 residues long. Per the germline V gene, CDR1 is MNHEY and CDR2 is SVGEGT.

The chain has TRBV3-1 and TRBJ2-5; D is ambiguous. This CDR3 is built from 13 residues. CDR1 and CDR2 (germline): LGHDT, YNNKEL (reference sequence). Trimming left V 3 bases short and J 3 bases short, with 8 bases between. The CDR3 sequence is CASSQRLKETQYF. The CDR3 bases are TGTGCCAGCAGCCAGCGGCTAAAAGAGACCCAGTACTTC.

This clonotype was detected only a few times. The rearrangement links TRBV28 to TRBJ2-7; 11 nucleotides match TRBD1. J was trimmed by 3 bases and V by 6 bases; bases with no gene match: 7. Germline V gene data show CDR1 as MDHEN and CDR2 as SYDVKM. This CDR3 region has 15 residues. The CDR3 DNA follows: TGTGCCAGCAGCCATACGGGGACAGGGGGCTACGAGCAGTACTTC. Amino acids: CASSHTGTGGYEQYF.

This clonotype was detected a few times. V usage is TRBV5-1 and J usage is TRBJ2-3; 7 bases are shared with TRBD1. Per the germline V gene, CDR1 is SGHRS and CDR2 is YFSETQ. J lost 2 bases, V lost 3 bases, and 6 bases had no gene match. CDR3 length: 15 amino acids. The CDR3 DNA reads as TGCGCCAGCAGCTCCAGGACAGGCCTCACAGATACGCAGTATTTT. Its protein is CASSSRTGLTDTQYF.

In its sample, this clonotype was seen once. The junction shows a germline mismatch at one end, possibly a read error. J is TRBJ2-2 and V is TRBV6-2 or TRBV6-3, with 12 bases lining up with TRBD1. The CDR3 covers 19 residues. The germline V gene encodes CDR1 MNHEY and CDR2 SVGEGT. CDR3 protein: CDSSRFPGQGAPGTGELFF. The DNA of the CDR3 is TGTGACAGCAGTAGGTTTCCGGGACAGGGGGCGCCGGGCACCGGGGAGCTGTTTTTT.

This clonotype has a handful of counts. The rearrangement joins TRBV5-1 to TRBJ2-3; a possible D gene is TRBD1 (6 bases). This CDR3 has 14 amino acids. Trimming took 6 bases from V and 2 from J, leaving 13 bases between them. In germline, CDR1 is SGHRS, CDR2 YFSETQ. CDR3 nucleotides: TGCGCCAGCAAAGTAGGACAGTTCACAGATACGCAGTATTTT. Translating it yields CASKVGQFTDTQYF.

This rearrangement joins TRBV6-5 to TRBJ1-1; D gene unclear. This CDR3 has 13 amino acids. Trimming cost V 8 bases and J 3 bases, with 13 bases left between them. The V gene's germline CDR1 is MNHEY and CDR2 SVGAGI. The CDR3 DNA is TGTGCCAGCTGCCGAGGGCGAGACACTGAAGCTTTCTTT. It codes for CASCRGRDTEAFF.

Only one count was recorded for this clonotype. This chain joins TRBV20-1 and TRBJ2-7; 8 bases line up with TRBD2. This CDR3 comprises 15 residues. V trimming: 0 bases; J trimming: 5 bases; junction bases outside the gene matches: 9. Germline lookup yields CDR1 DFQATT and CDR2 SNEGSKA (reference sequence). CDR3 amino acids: CSARDPSGGGDEQYF. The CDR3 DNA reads TGCAGTGCTAGAGATCCCTCGGGGGGGGGAGACGAGCAGTACTTC.

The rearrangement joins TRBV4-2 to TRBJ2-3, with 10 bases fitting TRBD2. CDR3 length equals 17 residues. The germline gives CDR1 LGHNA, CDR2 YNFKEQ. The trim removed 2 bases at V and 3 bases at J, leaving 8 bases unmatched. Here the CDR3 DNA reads TGTGCCAGCAGCCAAACCCTAGCGGGAGAGGGGACAGATACGCAGTATTTT. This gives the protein CASSQTLAGEGTDTQYF.

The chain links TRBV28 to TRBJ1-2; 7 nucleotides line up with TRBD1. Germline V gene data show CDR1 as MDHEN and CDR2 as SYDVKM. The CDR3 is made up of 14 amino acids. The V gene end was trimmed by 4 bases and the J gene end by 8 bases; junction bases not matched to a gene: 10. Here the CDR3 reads CASSSPDRFGGYTF. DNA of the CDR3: TGTGCCAGCAGTTCCCCGGACAGGTTCGGCGGCTACACCTTC.